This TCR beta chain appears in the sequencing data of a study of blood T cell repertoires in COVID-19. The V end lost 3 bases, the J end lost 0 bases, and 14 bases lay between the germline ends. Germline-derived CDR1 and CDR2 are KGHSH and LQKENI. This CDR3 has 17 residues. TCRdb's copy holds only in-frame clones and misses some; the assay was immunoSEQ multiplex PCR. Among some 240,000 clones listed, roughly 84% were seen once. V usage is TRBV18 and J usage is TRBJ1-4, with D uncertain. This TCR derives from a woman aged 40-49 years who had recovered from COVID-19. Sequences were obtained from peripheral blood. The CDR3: CASSPDNIPTTNEKLFF. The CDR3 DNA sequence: TGTGCCAGCTCACCTGACAACATTCCAACAACTAATGAAAAACTGTTTTTT.